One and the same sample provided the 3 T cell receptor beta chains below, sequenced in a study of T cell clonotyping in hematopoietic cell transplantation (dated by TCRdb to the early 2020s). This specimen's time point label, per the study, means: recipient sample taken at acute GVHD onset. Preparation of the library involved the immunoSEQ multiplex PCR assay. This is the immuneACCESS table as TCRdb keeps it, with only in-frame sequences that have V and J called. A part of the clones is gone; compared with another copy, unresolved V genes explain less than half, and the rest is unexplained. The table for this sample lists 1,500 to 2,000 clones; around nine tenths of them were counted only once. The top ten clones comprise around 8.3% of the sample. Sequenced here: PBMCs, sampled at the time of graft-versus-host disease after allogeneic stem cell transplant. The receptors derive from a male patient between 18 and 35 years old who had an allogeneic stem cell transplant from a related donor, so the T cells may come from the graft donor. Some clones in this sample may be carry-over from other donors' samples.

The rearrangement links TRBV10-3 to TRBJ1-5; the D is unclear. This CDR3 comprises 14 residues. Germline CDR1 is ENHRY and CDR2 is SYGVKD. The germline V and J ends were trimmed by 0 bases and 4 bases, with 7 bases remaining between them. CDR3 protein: CAISESSGNQPQHF. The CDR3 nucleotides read TGTGCCATCAGTGAGTCGTCCGGGAATCAGCCCCAGCATTTT.

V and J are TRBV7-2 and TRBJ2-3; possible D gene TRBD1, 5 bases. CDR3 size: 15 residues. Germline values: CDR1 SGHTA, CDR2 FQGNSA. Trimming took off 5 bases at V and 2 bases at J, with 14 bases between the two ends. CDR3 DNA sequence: TGTGCCAGCAGCCCTTACCGACAGACCACAGATACGCAGTATTTT. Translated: CASSPYRQTTDTQYF.

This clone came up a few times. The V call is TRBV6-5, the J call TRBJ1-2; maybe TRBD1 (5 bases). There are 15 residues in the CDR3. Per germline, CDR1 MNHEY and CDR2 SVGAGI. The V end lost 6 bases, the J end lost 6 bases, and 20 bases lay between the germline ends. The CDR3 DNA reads TGTGCCAGCAGCCAACGGGGGGGGAAGAAGGATGGCTACACCTTC. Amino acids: CASSQRGGKKDGYTF.